This T cell receptor beta chain comes out of a study of shared clonotypes between healthy human individuals. Clones were read by immunoSEQ multiplex PCR, and TCRdb kept only the in-frame ones, dropping some. This table has about 1.1 million clones, 60% to 85% appearing once. This CDR3 region has 16 residues. Trimming at V came to 4 bases and at J to 6 bases, leaving 12 bases not matched to a gene. CDR1 is SGHRS and CDR2 is YFSETQ in the germline V gene. None of the donors, who were healthy HIV-negative adults, had recently had acute infections or vaccinations. The source of this sequence is a man aged 18 to 35 in good health. Some clones in this sample may be carry-over from other donors' samples. Sample: memory CD4+ T cells from PBMCs. Subset: CD45RA-negative fraction. V usage is TRBV5-1 and J usage is TRBJ2-1, with 8 positions matching TRBD2. This CDR3 is CASSLDPGLGGNEQFF. DNA for the CDR3: TGCGCCAGCAGCCTCGACCCGGGACTAGGAGGCAATGAGCAGTTCTTC.